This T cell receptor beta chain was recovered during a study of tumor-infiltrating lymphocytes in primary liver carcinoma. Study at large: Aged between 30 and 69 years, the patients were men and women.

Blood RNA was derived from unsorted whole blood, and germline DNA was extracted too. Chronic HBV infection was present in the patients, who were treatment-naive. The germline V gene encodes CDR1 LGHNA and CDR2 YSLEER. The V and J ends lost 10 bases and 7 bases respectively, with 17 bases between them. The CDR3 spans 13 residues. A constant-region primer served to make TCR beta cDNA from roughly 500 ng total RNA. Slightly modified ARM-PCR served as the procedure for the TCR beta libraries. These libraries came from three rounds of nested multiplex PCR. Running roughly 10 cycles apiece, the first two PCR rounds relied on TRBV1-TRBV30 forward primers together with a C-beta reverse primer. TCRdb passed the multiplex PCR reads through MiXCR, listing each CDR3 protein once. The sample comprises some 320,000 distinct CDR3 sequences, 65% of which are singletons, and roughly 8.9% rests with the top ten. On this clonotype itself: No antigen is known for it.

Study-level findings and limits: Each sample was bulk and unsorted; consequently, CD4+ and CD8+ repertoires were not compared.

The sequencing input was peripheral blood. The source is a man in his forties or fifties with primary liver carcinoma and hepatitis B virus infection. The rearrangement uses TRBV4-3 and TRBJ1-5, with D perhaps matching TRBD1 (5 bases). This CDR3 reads CAISQSREQPQHF. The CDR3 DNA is TGCGCCATTAGCCAGTCCAGGGAGCAGCCCCAGCATTTT.